This TCR beta chain was recovered during a study of blood T cell repertoires in COVID-19. Study summary: The study drew acute and convalescent COVID-19 samples from the United States, Italy and Spain. From T cells, B-cell-depleted T cells, or PBMCs came the material, which was cDNA or gDNA.

This CDR3 contains 14 residues. V lost 5 bases to trimming and J lost 0 bases, with 11 bases between them. The V gene's germline CDR1 is SGHNT and CDR2 YYREEE (reference sequence). Authors' methods: Reference gene primers were amplified, and this amplification served to estimate nucleated cell counts. Produced via immunoSEQ multiplex PCR; TCRdb's table is partial and in-frame only. That table is the source of V, J and clone size, and D and trimming were worked out from the DNA. The sample lists some 100,000 clones; about 80% were seen once. This clonotype was sampled from a man aged 70-80 years with acute or convalescent COVID-19. This chain joins TRBV5-4 and TRBJ1-2; D remains ambiguous. The sample was peripheral blood. The CDR3 loop is CASRAFGANYGYTF. In nucleotides, the CDR3 is TGTGCCAGCAGGGCCTTTGGAGCTAACTATGGCTACACCTTC. Variable domain in full (rest from reference TRBV5-4 and TRBJ1-2): ETGVTQSPTHLIKTRGQQVTLRCSSQSGHNTVSWYQQALGQGPQFIFQYYREEENGRGNFPPRFSGLQFPNYSSELNVNALELDDSALYLCASRAFGANYGYTFGSGTRLTVV.